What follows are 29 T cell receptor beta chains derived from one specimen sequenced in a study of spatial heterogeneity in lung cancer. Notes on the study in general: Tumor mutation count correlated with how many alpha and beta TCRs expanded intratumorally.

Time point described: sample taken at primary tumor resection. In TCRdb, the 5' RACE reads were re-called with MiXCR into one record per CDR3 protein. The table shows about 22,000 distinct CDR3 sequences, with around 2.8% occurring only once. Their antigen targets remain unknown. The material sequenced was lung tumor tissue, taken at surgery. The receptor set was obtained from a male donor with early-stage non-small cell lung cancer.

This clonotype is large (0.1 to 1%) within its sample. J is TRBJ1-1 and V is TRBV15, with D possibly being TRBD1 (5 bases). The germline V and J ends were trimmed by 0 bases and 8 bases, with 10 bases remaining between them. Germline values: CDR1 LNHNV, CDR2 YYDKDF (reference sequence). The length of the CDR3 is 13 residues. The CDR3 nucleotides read TGTGCCACCAGCAGAGATTCGGGGGAGGAAGCTTTCTTT. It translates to CATSRDSGEEAFF.

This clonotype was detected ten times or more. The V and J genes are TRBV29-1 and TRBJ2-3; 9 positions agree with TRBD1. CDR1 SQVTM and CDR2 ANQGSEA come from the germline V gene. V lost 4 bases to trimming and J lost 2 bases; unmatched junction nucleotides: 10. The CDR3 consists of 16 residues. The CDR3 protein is CSVVGDREGDTDTQYF. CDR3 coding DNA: TGCAGCGTTGTGGGGGACAGGGAGGGAGACACAGATACGCAGTATTTT.

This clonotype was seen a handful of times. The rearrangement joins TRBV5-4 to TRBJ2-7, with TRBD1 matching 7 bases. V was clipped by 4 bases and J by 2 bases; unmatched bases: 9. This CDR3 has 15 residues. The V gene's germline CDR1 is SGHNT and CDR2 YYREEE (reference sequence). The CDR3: CASSPTGTETYEQYF. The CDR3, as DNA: TGTGCCAGCAGCCCCACCGGGACAGAAACCTACGAGCAGTACTTC.

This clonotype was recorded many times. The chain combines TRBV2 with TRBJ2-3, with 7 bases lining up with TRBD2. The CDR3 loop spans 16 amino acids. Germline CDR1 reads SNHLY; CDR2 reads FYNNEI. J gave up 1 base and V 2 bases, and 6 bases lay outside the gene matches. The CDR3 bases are TGTGCCAGCAGTGAAAGGGCTAGCGGACGCACAGATACGCAGTATTTT. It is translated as CASSERASGRTDTQYF.

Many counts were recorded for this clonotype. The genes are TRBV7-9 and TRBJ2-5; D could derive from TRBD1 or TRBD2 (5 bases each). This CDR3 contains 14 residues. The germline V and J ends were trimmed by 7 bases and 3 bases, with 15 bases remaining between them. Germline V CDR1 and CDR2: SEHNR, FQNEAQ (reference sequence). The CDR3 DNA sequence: TGTGCCAGCACTGGTTGGGGACGGGAAGAGACCCAGTACTTC. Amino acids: CASTGWGREETQYF.

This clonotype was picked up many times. CDR3: CASSTFSTGVYGYTF. The DNA for the CDR3 is TGTGCCAGCAGCACCTTTTCGACAGGGGTCTATGGCTACACCTTC. The chain combines TRBV11-2 with TRBJ1-2; 8 bases line up with TRBD1. V trimming: 5 bases; J trimming: 4 bases; junction bases outside the gene matches: 9. CDR1 is SGHAT, CDR2 FQNNGV, per germline. This CDR3 region has 15 residues.

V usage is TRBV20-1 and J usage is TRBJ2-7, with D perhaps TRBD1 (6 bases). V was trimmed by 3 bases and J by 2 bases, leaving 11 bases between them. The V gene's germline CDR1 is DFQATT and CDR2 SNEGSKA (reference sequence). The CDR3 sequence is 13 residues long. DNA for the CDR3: TGCAGTGCTAGCGGACAGTCGACCTACGAGCAGTACTTC. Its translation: CSASGQSTYEQYF.

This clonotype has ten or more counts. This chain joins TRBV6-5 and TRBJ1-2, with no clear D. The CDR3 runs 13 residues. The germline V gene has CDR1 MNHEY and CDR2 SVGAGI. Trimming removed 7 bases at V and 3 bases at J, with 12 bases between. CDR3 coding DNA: TGTGCCAGCACCCCTGGAGGATACTATGGCTACACCTTC. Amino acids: CASTPGGYYGYTF.

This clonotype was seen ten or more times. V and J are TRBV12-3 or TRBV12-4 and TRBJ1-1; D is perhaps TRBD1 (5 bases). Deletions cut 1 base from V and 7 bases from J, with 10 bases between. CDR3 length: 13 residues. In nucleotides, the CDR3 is TGTGCCAGCAGTTTAGGGGGCCAGGGTGAAGCTTTCTTT. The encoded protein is CASSLGGQGEAFF.

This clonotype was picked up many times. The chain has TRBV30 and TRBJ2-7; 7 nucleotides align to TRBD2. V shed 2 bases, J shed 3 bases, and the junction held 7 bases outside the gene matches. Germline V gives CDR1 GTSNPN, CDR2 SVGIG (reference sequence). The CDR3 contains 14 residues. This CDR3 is CAWSSSGLLYEQYF. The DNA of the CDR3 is TGTGCCTGGAGTTCTAGCGGCCTTCTCTACGAGCAGTACTTC.

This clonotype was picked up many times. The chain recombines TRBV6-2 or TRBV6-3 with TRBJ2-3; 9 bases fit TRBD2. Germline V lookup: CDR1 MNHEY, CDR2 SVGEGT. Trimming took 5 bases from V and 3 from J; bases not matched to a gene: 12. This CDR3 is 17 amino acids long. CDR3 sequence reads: CASSPLQAGGTTDTQYF. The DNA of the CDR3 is TGTGCCAGCAGTCCACTCCAAGCGGGAGGTACAACAGATACGCAGTATTTT.

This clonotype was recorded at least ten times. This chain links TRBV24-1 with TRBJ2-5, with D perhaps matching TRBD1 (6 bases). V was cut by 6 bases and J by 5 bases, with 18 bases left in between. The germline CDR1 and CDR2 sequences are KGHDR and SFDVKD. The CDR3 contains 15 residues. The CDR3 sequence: CATSRTDSARETQYF. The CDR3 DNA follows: TGTGCCACCAGTCGAACGGACAGTGCACGGGAGACCCAGTACTTC.

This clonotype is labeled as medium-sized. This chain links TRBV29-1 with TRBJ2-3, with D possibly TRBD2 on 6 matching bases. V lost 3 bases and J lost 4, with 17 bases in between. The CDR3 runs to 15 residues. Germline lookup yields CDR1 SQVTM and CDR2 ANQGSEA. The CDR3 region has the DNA TGCAGCGTTGACCGCGGGGTCTCCGGGGCAGATACGCAGTATTTT. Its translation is CSVDRGVSGADTQYF.

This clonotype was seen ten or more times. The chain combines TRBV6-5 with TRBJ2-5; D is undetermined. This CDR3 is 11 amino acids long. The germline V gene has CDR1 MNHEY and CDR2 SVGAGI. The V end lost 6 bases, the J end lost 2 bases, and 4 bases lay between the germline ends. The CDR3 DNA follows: TGTGCCAGCAGGAGTCAAGAGACCCAGTACTTC. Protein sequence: CASRSQETQYF.

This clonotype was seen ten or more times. CDR3 DNA sequence: TGTGCCATCAGTGAGACCGGGGAGCTGTTTTTT. Its protein product is CAISETGELFF. V gene TRBV10-3 combines with J gene TRBJ2-2; D uncertain. The CDR3 sequence is 11 residues long. V shed 2 bases and J shed 5 bases, with 0 bases lying between them. Germline lookup yields CDR1 ENHRY and CDR2 SYGVKD.

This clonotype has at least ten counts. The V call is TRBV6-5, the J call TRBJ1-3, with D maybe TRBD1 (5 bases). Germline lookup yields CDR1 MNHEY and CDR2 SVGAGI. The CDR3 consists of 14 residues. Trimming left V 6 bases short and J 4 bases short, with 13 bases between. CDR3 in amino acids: CASSREPSGNTIYF. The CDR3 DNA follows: TGTGCCAGCAGCAGGGAACCCTCCGGAAACACCATATATTTT.

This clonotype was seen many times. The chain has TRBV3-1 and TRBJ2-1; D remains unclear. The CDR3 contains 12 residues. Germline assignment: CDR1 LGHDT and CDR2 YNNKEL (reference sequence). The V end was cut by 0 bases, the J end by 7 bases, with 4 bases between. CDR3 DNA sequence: TGTGCCAGCAGCCAAGATTTGAATGAGCAGTTCTTC. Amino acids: CASSQDLNEQFF.

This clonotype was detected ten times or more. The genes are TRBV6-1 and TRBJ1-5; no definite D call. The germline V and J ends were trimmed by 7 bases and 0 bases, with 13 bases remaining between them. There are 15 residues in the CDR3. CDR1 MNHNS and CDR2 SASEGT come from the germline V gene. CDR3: CASIWTADSNQPQHF. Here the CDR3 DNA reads TGTGCCAGCATCTGGACCGCCGATAGCAATCAGCCCCAGCATTTT.

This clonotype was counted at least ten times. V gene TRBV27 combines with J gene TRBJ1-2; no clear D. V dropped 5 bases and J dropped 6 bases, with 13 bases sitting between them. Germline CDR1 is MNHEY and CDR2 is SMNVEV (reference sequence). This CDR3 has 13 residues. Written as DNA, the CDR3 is TGTGCCAGCAGTCCCGCTATAGCCAATGGCTACACCTTC. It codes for CASSPAIANGYTF.

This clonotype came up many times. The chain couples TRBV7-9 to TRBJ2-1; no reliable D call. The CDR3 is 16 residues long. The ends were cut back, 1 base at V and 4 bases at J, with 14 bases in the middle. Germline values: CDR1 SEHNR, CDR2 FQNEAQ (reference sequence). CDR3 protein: CASSLVAVLGYNEQFF. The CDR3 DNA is TGTGCCAGCAGCTTAGTCGCTGTTTTGGGATACAATGAGCAGTTCTTC.

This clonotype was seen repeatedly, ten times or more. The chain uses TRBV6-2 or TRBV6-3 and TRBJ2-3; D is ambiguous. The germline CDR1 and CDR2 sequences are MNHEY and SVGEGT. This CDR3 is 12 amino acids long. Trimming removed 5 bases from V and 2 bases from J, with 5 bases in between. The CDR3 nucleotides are TGTGCCAGCAGTCGCGTCACAGATACGCAGTATTTT. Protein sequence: CASSRVTDTQYF.

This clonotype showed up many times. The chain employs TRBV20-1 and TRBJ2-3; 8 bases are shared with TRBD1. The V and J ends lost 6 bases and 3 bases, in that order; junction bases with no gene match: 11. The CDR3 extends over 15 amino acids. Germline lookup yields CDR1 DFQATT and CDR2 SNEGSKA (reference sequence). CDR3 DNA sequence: TGCAGTGCCGCAACCCGGGACAGGCCGACAGATACGCAGTATTTT. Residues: CSAATRDRPTDTQYF.

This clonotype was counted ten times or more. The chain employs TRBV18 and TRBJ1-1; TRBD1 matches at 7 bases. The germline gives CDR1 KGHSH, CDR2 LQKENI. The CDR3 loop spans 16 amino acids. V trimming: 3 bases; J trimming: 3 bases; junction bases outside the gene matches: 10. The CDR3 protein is CASSPNTYRGHTEAFF. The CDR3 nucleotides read TGTGCCAGCTCACCCAATACTTACAGGGGTCACACTGAAGCTTTCTTT.

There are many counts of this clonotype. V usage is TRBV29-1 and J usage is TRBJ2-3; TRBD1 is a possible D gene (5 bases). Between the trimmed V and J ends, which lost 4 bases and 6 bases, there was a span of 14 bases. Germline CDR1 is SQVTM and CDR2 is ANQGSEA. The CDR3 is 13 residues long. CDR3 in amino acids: CSVVRQSFDTQYF. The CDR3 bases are TGCAGCGTTGTCCGACAGTCATTTGATACGCAGTATTTT.

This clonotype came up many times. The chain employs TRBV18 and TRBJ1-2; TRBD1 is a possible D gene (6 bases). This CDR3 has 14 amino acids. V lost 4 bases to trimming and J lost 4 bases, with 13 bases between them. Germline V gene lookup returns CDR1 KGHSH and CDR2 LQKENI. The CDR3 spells CASSRPQGAYGYTF. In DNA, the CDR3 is TGTGCCAGCTCACGCCCACAGGGTGCCTATGGCTACACCTTC.

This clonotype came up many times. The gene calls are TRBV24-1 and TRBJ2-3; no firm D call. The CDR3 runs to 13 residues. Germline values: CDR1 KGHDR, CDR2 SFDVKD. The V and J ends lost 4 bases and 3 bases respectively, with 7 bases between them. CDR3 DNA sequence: TGTGCCACCAGTGAGATCAGTACAGATACGCAGTATTTT. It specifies CATSEISTDTQYF.

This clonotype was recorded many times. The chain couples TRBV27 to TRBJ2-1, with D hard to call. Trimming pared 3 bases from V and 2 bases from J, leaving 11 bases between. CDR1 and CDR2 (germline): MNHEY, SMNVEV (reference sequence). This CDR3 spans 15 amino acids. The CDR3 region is CASSFLGYPYNEQFF. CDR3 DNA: TGTGCCAGCAGTTTTTTGGGGTACCCCTACAATGAGCAGTTCTTC.

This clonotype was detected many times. The CDR3 DNA is TGTGCCAGCAGCTTACAGGGTCTGTATGGCTACACCTTC. Protein: CASSLQGLYGYTF. V usage is TRBV11-3 and J usage is TRBJ1-2, with D tentatively TRBD1 (5 bases). V was clipped by 2 bases and J by 5 bases, with 9 bases between them. The germline gives CDR1 SGHNT, CDR2 YENEEA. The CDR3 covers 13 residues.

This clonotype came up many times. The CDR3 is CASSYATSGRDSTDTQYF. As DNA, the CDR3 is TGTGCCAGCAGTTACGCAACTAGCGGGAGAGATAGCACAGATACGCAGTATTTT. This rearrangement joins TRBV6-2 or TRBV6-3 to TRBJ2-3, with 11 nucleotides matching TRBD2. The CDR3 covers 18 residues. With V trimmed by 2 bases and J by 0 bases, 7 bases remained unmatched. Germline V gene lookup returns CDR1 MNHEY and CDR2 SVGEGT.